Following are 26 T cell receptor beta chains from one sample sequenced in a study of cytotoxic CD8 clonotypes in ibrutinib-treated CLL. The method was immunoSEQ multiplex PCR; TCRdb's version includes in-frame clones alone and lacks a portion of them. The sample carries fewer than 200,000 clones, around 80% recorded once. The specimen comprised PBMCs, sampled after 24 months of ibrutinib treatment. Receptors were obtained from a human donor with chronic lymphocytic leukemia.

The V gene is TRBV29-1, the J gene TRBJ2-2, with 9 bases aligning to TRBD1. The CDR3 length is 15 residues. V was pared by 6 bases and J by 5 bases, with 10 bases of the junction left unmatched. Germline values: CDR1 SQVTM, CDR2 ANQGSEA. CDR3 amino acids: CSVLPQGARTGELFF. The CDR3 nucleotides read TGCAGCGTCCTCCCACAGGGGGCACGTACCGGGGAGCTGTTTTTT.

This chain uses TRBV6-5 with TRBJ1-4; TRBD1 might be the D (6 bases). The length of the CDR3 is 14 residues. Germline CDR1 MNHEY, CDR2 SVGAGI. Trimming removed 2 bases at V and 7 bases at J, with 11 bases between. CDR3 region: CASSYGYRAEKLFF. For the CDR3, the DNA is TGTGCCAGCAGTTACGGGTACAGGGCTGAAAAACTGTTTTTT.

The V gene is TRBV6-5, the J gene TRBJ1-6; D not certain. The CDR3 contains 14 residues. Looked up from germline, CDR1 is MNHEY and CDR2 is SVGAGI. Trimming took off 6 bases at V and 2 bases at J, with 8 bases between the two ends. CDR3 in DNA: TGTGCCAGCAGCTCCGGGGCCTATAATTCACCCCTCCACTTT. This codes for CASSSGAYNSPLHF.

The chain recombines TRBV18 with TRBJ2-6; 9 bases align to TRBD1. V shed 4 bases and J 0 bases; nucleotides not matched to a gene: 7. The CDR3 is 18 amino acids. Germline V gene sequence: CDR1 KGHSH, CDR2 LQKENI. CDR3 sequence (DNA): TGTGCCAGCTCACAAGGACAGGGGATTATCTCTGGGGCCAACGTCCTGACTTTC. This gives the protein CASSQGQGIISGANVLTF.

V gene TRBV4-2 combines with J gene TRBJ2-7; TRBD1 matches 7 bases. The ends lost 0 bases at V and 3 bases at J; junction bases unmatched: 5. The CDR3 is 15 amino acids. Germline CDR1 LGHNA, CDR2 YNFKEQ. The CDR3 nucleotides read TGTGCCAGCAGCCAAGATGGGCAGGGGGTCTACGAGCAGTACTTC. This gives the protein CASSQDGQGVYEQYF.

Regarding this clone: The junction differs from germline at one of its ends, possibly a read error. V gene TRBV7-3 combines with J gene TRBJ2-3; D is perhaps TRBD2 (7 bases). Germline V gene data show CDR1 as SGHTA and CDR2 as FQGTGA. This CDR3 spans 15 amino acids. In DNA, the CDR3 is TGTGCCAGCACCTTAATAGGGGGGGCTTTGGATACGCAGTATTTT. This sequence encodes CASTLIGGALDTQYF.

V gene TRBV5-1 combines with J gene TRBJ2-7; D is possibly TRBD2 (5 bases). This CDR3 has 15 amino acids. Germline values: CDR1 SGHRS, CDR2 YFSETQ. Trimming cost V 3 bases and J 3 bases, with 16 bases left between them. This CDR3 is CASSSQPGLVYEQYF. CDR3 nucleotide sequence: TGCGCCAGCAGCTCCCAACCCGGACTCGTCTACGAGCAGTACTTC.

The rearrangement joins TRBV6-1 to TRBJ1-1; D unresolved. Deletions cut 2 bases from V and 2 bases from J, with 6 bases between. Germline V gene data show CDR1 as MNHNS and CDR2 as SASEGT. CDR3 size: 13 residues. This chain's CDR3 is CASSELDNTEAFF. DNA of the CDR3: TGTGCCAGCAGTGAATTAGACAACACTGAAGCTTTCTTT.

The chain carries TRBV27 and TRBJ2-2, with D perhaps matching TRBD1 (6 bases). V was clipped by 5 bases and J by 6 bases, with 16 bases between them. This CDR3 spans 15 amino acids. The V gene's germline CDR1 is MNHEY and CDR2 SMNVEV (reference sequence). The CDR3 DNA reads TGTGCCAGCAGTCTAGTGCAGGGGCTCGCCGGGGAGCTGTTTTTT. Amino acid sequence: CASSLVQGLAGELFF.

The V and J genes are TRBV30 and TRBJ2-3, with 9 bases matching TRBD2. CDR1 and CDR2 from the germline V gene are GTSNPN and SVGIG (reference sequence). The CDR3 has 14 residues. The J segment lost 3 bases and the V segment lost 2 bases, leaving 3 bases of the junction unmatched. CDR3 protein: CAWSRSGGTDTQYF. CDR3 coding DNA: TGTGCCTGGAGTCGTAGCGGGGGAACAGATACGCAGTATTTT. Using reference TRBV30 and TRBJ2-3 for the parts outside the CDR3, the full variable domain is SQTIHQWPATLVQPVGSPLSLECTVEGTSNPNLYWYRQAAGRGLQLLFYSVGIGQISSEVPQNLSASRPQDRQFILSSKKLLLSDSGFYLCAWSRSGGTDTQYFGPGTRLTVL.

The chain is built from TRBV6-5 and TRBJ2-3, with unresolved D. Germline V gives CDR1 MNHEY, CDR2 SVGAGI. This CDR3 region has 15 residues. Trimming pared 5 bases from V and 0 bases from J, leaving 12 bases between. CDR3 loop: CASSTNPYSTDTQYF. In DNA, the CDR3 is TGTGCCAGCAGTACAAATCCCTATAGCACAGATACGCAGTATTTT.

The rearrangement uses TRBV27 and TRBJ2-2; no firm D call. This CDR3 is 16 amino acids long. V was clipped by 1 base and J by 6 bases, with 15 bases between them. From germline, CDR1 is MNHEY and CDR2 SMNVEV (reference sequence). The CDR3 coding sequence is TGTGCCAGCAGTTTATTGGCCCCTTCTAAGGCCGGGGAGCTGTTTTTT. Residues: CASSLLAPSKAGELFF.

The chain joins TRBV27 to TRBJ1-2, with a possible D match to TRBD1 (5 bases). This CDR3 is built from 13 residues. V shed 2 bases and J shed 6 bases, with 10 bases lying between them. Germline V CDR1 and CDR2: MNHEY, SMNVEV (reference sequence). DNA of the CDR3: TGTGCCAGCAGTTTAAGTTGGGGGAATGGCTACACCTTC. This encodes CASSLSWGNGYTF.

This chain uses TRBV23-1 with TRBJ1-3; D unclear. TRBV23-1 is annotated as an ORF whose role is uncertain. Trimming pared 0 bases from V and 0 bases from J, leaving 15 bases between. This CDR3 comprises 18 residues. CDR3 sequence: CASSQSGIGELSGNTIYF. Here the CDR3 DNA reads TGCGCCAGCAGTCAATCAGGAATAGGCGAACTCTCTGGAAACACCATATATTTT.

The gene calls are TRBV7-6 and TRBJ1-2; 9 bases match TRBD1. From germline, CDR1 is SGHVS and CDR2 FNYEAQ. This CDR3 has 16 amino acids. Germline trimming cut 5 bases from V and 2 bases from J; bases unmatched to any gene: 9. CDR3 nucleotides: TGTGCCAGCAGCATTAAGCCCGGGACAGGGAACTATGGCTACACCTTC. This gives the protein CASSIKPGTGNYGYTF.

The V gene is TRBV27, the J gene TRBJ1-1; D perhaps matches TRBD1 (6 bases). CDR1 MNHEY and CDR2 SMNVEV come from the germline V gene (reference sequence). The CDR3 is 13 residues long. The ends were cut back, 4 bases at V and 2 bases at J, with 8 bases in the middle. The CDR3 region has the DNA TGTGCCAGCAGTTGGACAGATAACACTGAAGCTTTCTTT. It codes for CASSWTDNTEAFF.

This clone was counted once. J is TRBJ1-1 and V is TRBV29-1; 8 bases align to TRBD1. Trimming at V came to 6 bases and at J to 11 bases, leaving 8 bases not matched to a gene. The CDR3 runs 11 residues. Germline CDR1 SQVTM, CDR2 ANQGSEA. The CDR3 nucleotides are TGCAGCGTCACGACAGGGGAACGGGCTTTCTTT. Translated, it gives CSVTTGERAFF.

This chain joins TRBV6-1 and TRBJ2-7; the D gene could be TRBD1 or TRBD2 (5 bases each). The CDR3 length is 13 residues. Germline values: CDR1 MNHNS, CDR2 SASEGT. V dropped 5 bases and J dropped 2 bases, with 10 bases sitting between them. The CDR3 DNA sequence: TGTGCCAGCAGTTCAGGGACCCCCTACGAGCAGTACTTC. Protein: CASSSGTPYEQYF.

V gene TRBV7-2 combines with J gene TRBJ2-7; 9 bases fit TRBD2. CDR1 is SGHTA, CDR2 FQGNSA, per germline. This CDR3 is built from 15 residues. V was pared by 3 bases and J by 1 base, with 4 bases of the junction left unmatched. The CDR3 DNA sequence: TGTGCCAGCAGCTTCGATAGCGGGAGTTCCTACGAGCAGTACTTC. The encoded protein is CASSFDSGSSYEQYF. Complete variable domain (other parts from reference TRBV7-2 and TRBJ2-7): GAGVSQSPSNKVTEKGKDVELRCDPISGHTALYWYRQSLGQGLEFLIYFQGNSAPDKSGLPSDRFSAERTGGSVSTLTIQRTQQEDSAVYLCASSFDSGSSYEQYFGPGTRLTVT.

The V call is TRBV27, the J call TRBJ2-5; TRBD2 is a possible D gene (6 bases). V gave up 7 bases and J gave up 5 bases, with 20 bases separating them. CDR1 MNHEY and CDR2 SMNVEV come from the germline V gene (reference sequence). The CDR3 consists of 15 residues. CDR3 amino acids: CASTHWGEEGETQYF. CDR3 DNA: TGTGCCAGCACTCATTGGGGGGAGGAGGGGGAGACCCAGTACTTC.

J is TRBJ1-1 and V is TRBV7-2; 7 nucleotides agree with TRBD1. Germline V gene data show CDR1 as SGHTA and CDR2 as FQGNSA. This CDR3 is built from 16 residues. Trimming at V came to 1 base and at J to 1 base, leaving 6 bases not matched to a gene. CDR3 residues: CASSLGAGGRNTEAFF. The CDR3 coding sequence is TGTGCCAGCAGCTTAGGGGCAGGGGGTCGGAACACTGAAGCTTTCTTT.

The chain is built from TRBV4-3 and TRBJ2-7; TRBD1 aligns across 9 bases. Germline V CDR1 and CDR2: LGHNA, YSLEER. With V trimmed by 3 bases and J by 3 bases, 6 bases remained unmatched. The CDR3 consists of 15 residues. CDR3 sequence (DNA): TGCGCCAGCAGCCAGGGGGGGACAGGGTTCTACGAGCAGTACTTC. The encoded protein is CASSQGGTGFYEQYF.

The V and J genes are TRBV2 and TRBJ1-2, with a possible D match to TRBD1 (5 bases). The V gene lost 6 bases and the J gene lost 5 bases, with 10 bases spanning the gap. The CDR3 covers 12 residues. Germline lookup yields CDR1 SNHLY and CDR2 FYNNEI. The CDR3: CASSIREYGYTF. The CDR3 nucleotides are TGTGCCAGCAGCATCAGGGAATATGGCTACACCTTC.

The chain has TRBV6-6 and TRBJ2-2; the D call may be TRBD1 or TRBD2 (6 bases each). Germline CDR1 is MNHNY and CDR2 is SVGAGI (reference sequence). Trimming stripped 7 bases from V and 5 bases from J, with 11 bases between. The CDR3 extends over 13 amino acids. The CDR3 nucleotides read TGTGCCAGCACCCGAGGGGGGACCGGGGAGCTGTTTTTT. Its protein product is CASTRGGTGELFF.

V gene TRBV5-1 combines with J gene TRBJ2-7, with D perhaps being TRBD1 or TRBD2 (5 bases each). The length of the CDR3 is 14 residues. V lost 0 bases, J lost 5 bases, and 12 bases lay in between. Germline V gene sequence: CDR1 SGHRS, CDR2 YFSETQ. The CDR3 nucleotides are TGCGCCAGCAGCTTGGGGGACGGGGCCGACGAGCAGTACTTC. As protein: CASSLGDGADEQYF.

This chain joins TRBV5-8 and TRBJ1-2, with TRBD1 identical over 9 bases. The CDR3 spans 16 residues. V trimming: 4 bases; J trimming: 3 bases; junction bases outside the gene matches: 10. Germline V gene data show CDR1 as SGHTS and CDR2 as YDEGEE. The CDR3 reads CASSVAGTGNYYGYTF. CDR3 DNA: TGTGCCAGCAGCGTCGCAGGGACAGGGAATTACTATGGCTACACCTTC.